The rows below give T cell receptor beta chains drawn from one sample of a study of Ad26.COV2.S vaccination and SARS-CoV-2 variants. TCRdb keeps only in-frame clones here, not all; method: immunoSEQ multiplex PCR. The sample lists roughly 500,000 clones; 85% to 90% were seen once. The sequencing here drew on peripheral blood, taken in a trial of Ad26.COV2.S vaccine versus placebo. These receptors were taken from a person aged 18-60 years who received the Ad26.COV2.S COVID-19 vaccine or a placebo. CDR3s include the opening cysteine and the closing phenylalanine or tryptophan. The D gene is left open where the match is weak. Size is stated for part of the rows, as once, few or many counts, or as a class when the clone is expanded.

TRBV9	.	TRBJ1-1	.	TGTGCCAGCAGCGGGAGGACAGAGAACACTGAAGCTTTCTTT	CASSGRTENTEAFF
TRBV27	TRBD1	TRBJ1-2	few	TGTGCCAGCAGTCCGGGACAGTCTACATATGGCTACACCTTC	CASSPGQSTYGYTF
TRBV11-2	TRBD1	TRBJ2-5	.	TGTGCCAGCAGCGACCCCCGGGGACAGGGGGCTTACGAGACCCAGTACTTC	CASSDPRGQGAYETQYF
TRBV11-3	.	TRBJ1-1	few	TGTGCCAGCAGAGAAAGAAATAGGCTCGGCACTGAAGCTTTCTTT	CASRERNRLGTEAFF
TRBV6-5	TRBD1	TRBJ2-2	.	TGTGCCAGCAGAACAGGGGGCGCGGGTACCGGGGAGCTGTTTTTT	CASRTGGAGTGELFF
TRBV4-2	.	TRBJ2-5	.	TGTGCCAGCAGCCAAGTTGGCTATGATGATCAAGAGACCCAGTACTTC	CASSQVGYDDQETQYF
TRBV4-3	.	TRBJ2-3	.	TGCGCCAGCAGCCTCCAGAGAGCAGATACGCAGTATTTT	CASSLQRADTQYF
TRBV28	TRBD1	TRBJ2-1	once	TGTGCCAGCAGTTCCGGACAGGGCAATGAGCAGTTCTTC	CASSSGQGNEQFF
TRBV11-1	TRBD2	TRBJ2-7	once	TGTGCCAGCAGCTTAAGGTCTGTGGGGGGGGACGAGCAGTACTTC	CASSLRSVGGDEQYF
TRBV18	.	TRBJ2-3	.	TGTGCCAGCTCACCCGGCGGGCTCCATACGCAGTATTTT	CASSPGGLHTQYF
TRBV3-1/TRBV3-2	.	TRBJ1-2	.	TGTGCCAGCAGCCAAGATATAGCTAACTATGGCTACACCTTC	CASSQDIANYGYTF
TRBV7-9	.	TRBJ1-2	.	TGTGCCAGCAGCCCCCAAGGCACAGGCCGATACTATGGCTACACCTTC	CASSPQGTGRYYGYTF
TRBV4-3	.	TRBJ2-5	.	TGCGCCAGCAGCCAAGAAGCAGTTCCAAGCGGCCAAGAGACCCAGTACTTC	CASSQEAVPSGQETQYF
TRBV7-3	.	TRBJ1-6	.	TGTGCCAGCAGCCTAAATGCAGGGGATAATTCACCCCTCCACTTT	CASSLNAGDNSPLHF
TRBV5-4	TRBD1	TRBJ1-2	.	TGTGCCAGCAGCTCGACGGGCGTAGGGGGCGAGGGCTACACCTTC	CASSSTGVGGEGYTF
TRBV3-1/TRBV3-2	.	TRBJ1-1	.	TGTGCCAGCAGCCGAGGAAACAGGGATGACACTGAAGCTTTCTTT	CASSRGNRDDTEAFF
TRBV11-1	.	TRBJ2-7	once	TGTGCCAGCAGCTTAGTCCCCGGAGAGCAGTACTTC	CASSLVPGEQYF
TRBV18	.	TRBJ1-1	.	TGTGCCAGCTGTAAGGTTTTTGGGGCTGAAGCTTTCTTT	CASCKVFGAEAFF
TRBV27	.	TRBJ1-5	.	TGTGCCAGCAGTTTGGGAGGGGTAGGGAATCAGCCCCAGCATTTT	CASSLGGVGNQPQHF
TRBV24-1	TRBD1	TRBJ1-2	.	TGTGCCACCAGTGTGGACAGGGAAAGAGGCTACACCTTC	CATSVDRERGYTF
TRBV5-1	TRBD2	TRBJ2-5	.	TGCGCCAGCAGCTTGGAGGCTAGCGGAGGCCAAGAGACCCAGTACTTC	CASSLEASGGQETQYF
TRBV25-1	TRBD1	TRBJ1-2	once	TGTGCCAGCAACGTACAGGGGGGAGGAGACTACACCTTC	CASNVQGGGDYTF
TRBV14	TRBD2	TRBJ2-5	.	TGTGCCAGCAGCCAAGATTGGAAGCGGGAGGGGTTGCAAGAGACCCAGTACTTC	CASSQDWKREGLQETQYF
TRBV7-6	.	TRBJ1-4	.	TGTGCCAGCAGCTTAGCGTGGGAGGGGTGGCGTGAAAAACTGTTTTTT	CASSLAWEGWREKLFF
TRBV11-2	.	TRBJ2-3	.	TGTGCCAGCGGGACGTACCCCGATACGCAGTATTTT	CASGTYPDTQYF
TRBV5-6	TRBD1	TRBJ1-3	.	TGTGCCAGCAGCAAGGACAGGAACACCATATATTTT	CASSKDRNTIYF
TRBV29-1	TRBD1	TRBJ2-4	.	TGCAGCCCCGGGACAGGGCAAAACATTCAGTACTTC	CSPGTGQNIQYF
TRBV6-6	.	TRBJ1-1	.	TGTGCCAGCAGTTTCCCGGGGGGCACTGAAGCTTTCTTT	CASSFPGGTEAFF
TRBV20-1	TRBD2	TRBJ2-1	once	TGCAGTGCTAGTGAGGGACTAGCGGGGCCTAACAATGAGCAGTTCTTC	CSASEGLAGPNNEQFF
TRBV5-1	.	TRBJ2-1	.	TGCGCCAGCAGCTTGGTGAGGGGGGCCAGCTCCTACAATGAGCAGTTCTTC	CASSLVRGASSYNEQFF
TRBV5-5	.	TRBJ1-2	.	TGTGCCAGCAGCGTTGAAGGAGCTGTCTATGGCTACACCTTC	CASSVEGAVYGYTF
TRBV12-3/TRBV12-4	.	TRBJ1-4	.	TGTGCCAGCAGGCAAGAATATTTCGAAAAACTGTTTTTT	CASRQEYFEKLFF
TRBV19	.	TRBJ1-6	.	TGTGCCAGTAGCCCTACTGGACTGGGTAATTCACCCCTCCACTTT	CASSPTGLGNSPLHF
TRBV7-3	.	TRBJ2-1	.	TGTGCCAGCAGCAAGGACTTTTCCTCCTACAATGAGCAGTTCTTC	CASSKDFSSYNEQFF
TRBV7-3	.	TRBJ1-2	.	TGTGCCAGCAGTTCCACTGGAGACTCCCCGAGGGGCTACACCTTC	CASSSTGDSPRGYTF
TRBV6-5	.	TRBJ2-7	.	TGTGCCAGCAGTTTCCAGGGGGGCAGCGACGAGCAGTACTTC	CASSFQGGSDEQYF
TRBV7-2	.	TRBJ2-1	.	TGTGCCAGCAGCCCACTAGTTGAGCAGTTCTTC	CASSPLVEQFF
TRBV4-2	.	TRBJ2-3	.	TGTGCCAGCAGCCCGGGTAGCACAGATACGCAGTATTTT	CASSPGSTDTQYF
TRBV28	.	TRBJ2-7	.	TGTGCCAGCAGTTTGAGGGGCTACGAGCAGTACTTC	CASSLRGYEQYF
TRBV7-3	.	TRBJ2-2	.	TGTGCCAGCAGCTTATTTGGGGGGATCAGCACCGGGGAGCTGTTTTTT	CASSLFGGISTGELFF
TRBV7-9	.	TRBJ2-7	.	TGTGCCAGCAGCCGCGGGGCGGCGAACGAGCAGTACTTC	CASSRGAANEQYF